The 17 T cell receptor beta chains in this list originate from one sample, sequenced in a study of neurological immune-mediated disorders. Time point described: longitudinal time-point 3. TCRdb analysed the 5' RACE reads with MiXCR anew, one entry per CDR3 protein. The repertoire holds approximately 48,000 distinct CDR3 sequences, approximately 12% seen once, with roughly 10% in the top ten. The specimen was PBMCs. These receptors were obtained from a male donor with HTLV-1-associated myelopathy (HAM/TSP).

This clonotype showed up many times. The chain links TRBV15 to TRBJ2-3; tentative D call: TRBD2 (5 bases). V was clipped by 8 bases and J by 5 bases, with 14 bases between them. This CDR3 is 13 amino acids long. CDR1 and CDR2 (germline): LNHNV, YYDKDF (reference sequence). The CDR3 bases are TGTGCCACCGGTTTCGGGATTTTAGATACGCAGTATTTT. As protein: CATGFGILDTQYF.

In this sample, this clonotype turned up many times. This chain connects TRBV5-1 to TRBJ1-5, with D possibly being TRBD1 (6 bases). This CDR3 is 15 amino acids long. With 4 bases removed from V and 0 bases from J, the gap between germline ends came to 11 bases. CDR1 is SGHRS and CDR2 is YFSETQ in the germline V gene. CDR3 amino acids: CASSSTGISNQPQHF. CDR3 DNA sequence: TGCGCCAGCAGCAGTACAGGGATTAGCAATCAGCCCCAGCATTTT.

This clonotype was seen repeatedly, ten times or more. The chain recombines TRBV7-2 with TRBJ2-3; D call uncertain. Trimming stripped 5 bases from V and 1 base from J, with 7 bases between. The CDR3 totals 13 residues. Germline CDR1 reads SGHTA; CDR2 reads FQGNSA. The CDR3 coding sequence is TGTGCCAGCAGCCCCCGGGGCACAGATACGCAGTATTTT. It yields the protein CASSPRGTDTQYF.

This clonotype was picked up many times. V gene TRBV25-1 combines with J gene TRBJ1-4; D gene uncertain. The CDR3 runs to 15 residues. Trimming stripped 1 base from V and 7 bases from J, with 13 bases between. The germline V gene has CDR1 MGHDK and CDR2 SYGVNS. CDR3 coding DNA: TGTGCCAGCAGTGAATTCCGCGGGTTGAGTGAAAAACTGTTTTTT. As protein: CASSEFRGLSEKLFF.

This clonotype was detected many times. The chain uses TRBV29-1 and TRBJ2-3; 7 positions agree with TRBD2. The germline V gene has CDR1 SQVTM and CDR2 ANQGSEA. The length of the CDR3 is 15 residues. V shed 5 bases, J shed 2 bases, and the junction held 10 bases outside the gene matches. CDR3 protein: CSVSLGGGYTDTQYF. The DNA of the CDR3 is TGCAGCGTTTCATTGGGCGGGGGATACACAGATACGCAGTATTTT.

This rearrangement joins TRBV9 to TRBJ1-1; D is uncertain. V shed 0 bases and J shed 0 bases, with 3 bases lying between them. Looked up from germline, CDR1 is SGDLS and CDR2 is YYNGEE. The CDR3 length is 13 residues. The CDR3 spells CASSVVVNTEAFF. The CDR3 DNA reads TGTGCCAGCAGCGTAGTGGTGAACACTGAAGCTTTCTTT.

This clonotype has at least ten counts. Here the CDR3 reads CASSLTGGGGWNEQFF. The DNA of the CDR3 is TGTGCCAGCAGCTTGACAGGGGGAGGGGGTTGGAATGAGCAGTTCTTC. The genes are TRBV7-6 and TRBJ2-1, with 9 bases aligning to TRBD1. The CDR3 has 16 residues. Per germline, CDR1 SGHVS and CDR2 FNYEAQ. Trimming at V came to 3 bases and at J to 7 bases, leaving 10 bases not matched to a gene.

This clonotype came up many times. This chain connects TRBV10-3 to TRBJ2-3; 13 bases are a match to TRBD2. V dropped 6 bases and J dropped 2; count of bases not matched to a gene: 5. The CDR3 spans 16 residues. The germline CDR1 and CDR2 sequences are ENHRY and SYGVKD. The CDR3: CAIRMTSGGSTDTQYF. The DNA for the CDR3 is TGTGCCATCAGGATGACTAGCGGGGGGTCCACAGATACGCAGTATTTT.

This clonotype was picked up many times. The genes are TRBV5-1 and TRBJ1-5; maybe TRBD1 (5 bases). V lost 2 bases to trimming and J lost 2 bases, with 8 bases between them. Germline V gene lookup returns CDR1 SGHRS and CDR2 YFSETQ. The CDR3 extends over 14 amino acids. In DNA, the CDR3 is TGCGCCAGCAGCTTTGGGACGGGCAATCAGCCCCAGCATTTT. This encodes CASSFGTGNQPQHF.

The chain joins TRBV15 to TRBJ2-7; D gene ambiguous. V shed 0 bases and J shed 6 bases, with 15 bases lying between them. The CDR3 sequence is 15 residues long. Per germline, CDR1 LNHNV and CDR2 YYDKDF (reference sequence). CDR3 DNA sequence: TGTGCCACCAGCAGAGATTTGACCTCCTCTGGCGAGCAGTACTTC. Its translation: CATSRDLTSSGEQYF.

This clonotype was counted at least ten times. J is TRBJ1-4 and V is TRBV28, with 7 bases identical to TRBD1. CDR3 length: 17 amino acids. With 5 bases clipped from V and 0 bases from J, the junction kept 9 bases outside the gene matches. Germline V gives CDR1 MDHEN, CDR2 SYDVKM. Written as DNA, the CDR3 is TGTGCCAGCAGTCTCCTTGGGACAGCGACAACTAATGAAAAACTGTTTTTT. This gives the protein CASSLLGTATTNEKLFF.

The chain is built from TRBV7-2 and TRBJ1-1; D not resolved. Trimming shortened V by 5 bases and J by 0 bases, and 13 bases separated the two germline ends. CDR1 is SGHTA, CDR2 FQGNSA, per germline. The CDR3 totals 15 residues. In nucleotides, the CDR3 is TGTGCCAGCAGCACCGCGAGACAACTGAACACTGAAGCTTTCTTT. It encodes CASSTARQLNTEAFF.

This clonotype has a count of ten or more. The rearrangement links TRBV20-1 to TRBJ2-3; 8 nucleotides line up with TRBD1. The CDR3 has 16 residues. V lost 4 bases, J lost 2 bases, and 11 bases stayed unmatched. Germline loops: CDR1 DFQATT, CDR2 SNEGSKA (reference sequence). This CDR3 is CSATDLQGEVTDTQYF. In nucleotides, the CDR3 is TGCAGTGCTACCGATCTACAGGGGGAGGTCACAGATACGCAGTATTTT.

This clonotype was detected many times. This chain connects TRBV20-1 to TRBJ1-2; D gene unclear. The CDR3 loop spans 10 amino acids. V lost 6 bases to trimming and J lost 5 bases, with 7 bases between them. Germline assignment: CDR1 DFQATT and CDR2 SNEGSKA (reference sequence). The CDR3: CSALTYGYTF. The CDR3 coding sequence is TGCAGTGCCCTAACATATGGCTACACCTTC.

This clonotype was seen many times. The J gene is TRBJ2-3, the V gene TRBV2; D is unresolved. The CDR3 is 15 amino acids. In germline, CDR1 is SNHLY, CDR2 FYNNEI. V lost 4 bases to trimming and J lost 2 bases, with 13 bases between them. The CDR3 loop reads CASSGGAADTDTQYF. The DNA for the CDR3 is TGTGCCAGCAGTGGAGGAGCAGCCGACACAGATACGCAGTATTTT.

For this clonotype: The germline gene is not matched at one end of the junction; a read error may be the cause. This CDR3 reads CVSRSTAYTGELFF. The CDR3 nucleotides are TGTGTCAGCAGATCCACAGCTTACACCGGGGAGCTGTTTTTT. The rearrangement links TRBV27 to TRBJ2-2; D call uncertain. Looked up from germline, CDR1 is MNHEY and CDR2 is SMNVEV (reference sequence). This CDR3 contains 14 residues.

This clonotype was picked up many times. This chain connects TRBV28 to TRBJ2-3; 8 bases match TRBD1. In germline, CDR1 is MDHEN, CDR2 SYDVKM. The CDR3 extends over 16 amino acids. Trimming took 3 bases from V and 4 from J; bases not matched to a gene: 9. This CDR3 is CASSFPLDRGPDTQYF. CDR3 sequence (DNA): TGTGCCAGCAGTTTCCCCCTTGACAGGGGACCAGATACGCAGTATTTT.